The rows below give T cell receptor beta chains drawn from one sample of a study of HIV-infected patients and healthy controls. Each CDR3 protein is one row after TCRdb ran MiXCR on the 5' RACE reads. The sample holds about 5,500 distinct CDR3 sequences; more than 8% are singletons and the top ten take nearly 20%. This material consisted of blood, taken before antiretroviral therapy. All receptors come from an adult with HIV infection. Each CDR3 is given without its conserved first and last residue. Rows give clone size only sometimes, using once, few, many, or a class for an expanded clone.

abundance | j_gene | v_gene | CDR3aa
few | TRBJ1-5 | TRBV19 | ASSIASRGPAQPQH
. | TRBJ2-3 | TRBV7-6 | ASSVSLIAGASTDTQY
many | TRBJ2-3 | TRBV27 | ASTRNRGSTDTQY
. | TRBJ2-3 | TRBV29-1 | SVSYTGAHTDTQY
many | TRBJ2-2 | TRBV6-1 | ASSADSRILTGELF
. | TRBJ2-2 | TRBV29-1 | SVRPAVTGELF
medium-sized | TRBJ2-2 | TRBV9 | ASSVLQGVNTGELF
many | TRBJ1-5 | TRBV3-1 | ASSQGTRRRQPQH
medium-sized | TRBJ2-6 | TRBV4-1 | ASSQDPPEVGSGANVLT
many | TRBJ1-2 | TRBV5-1 | ASSPEPARQGSNYGYT
hyperexpanded | TRBJ2-3 | TRBV10-1 | ASSLAGTSTDTQY
. | TRBJ2-7 | TRBV29-1 | SSRGANSYEQY
few | TRBJ1-4 | TRBV5-1 | ASSLDSRSNEKLF
medium-sized | TRBJ1-5 | TRBV12-3/TRBV12-4 | ASRPDSLGNQPQH
few | TRBJ2-3 | TRBV11-2 | ASSLGVAGPTDTQY
many | TRBJ1-4 | TRBV9 | ASSSHSPNEKLF
medium-sized | TRBJ2-1 | TRBV25-1 | ASSDSVQDSYNEQF
medium-sized | TRBJ2-1 | TRBV6-5 | ASSPPGLAGDNEQF
many | TRBJ2-5 | TRBV10-3 | AISGTGYQETQY
many | TRBJ1-5 | TRBV5-4 | ASSQPGQPQH
. | TRBJ2-3 | TRBV20-1 | SARDQGLAMGTDTQY
many | TRBJ1-3 | TRBV5-5 | ASSHGPTRLSGNTIY
medium-sized | TRBJ2-1 | TRBV10-3 | AISDRGEDEQF
many | TRBJ2-2 | TRBV15 | ATSRLAMNTGELF
. | TRBJ1-5 | TRBV19 | ASSISADSNQPQH
medium-sized | TRBJ2-1 | TRBV6-6 | ASSRVNNEQF
. | TRBJ2-5 | TRBV5-1 | ASSSTISGRDQETQY
medium-sized | TRBJ2-5 | TRBV29-1 | SVEIATEYQETQY
many | TRBJ2-7 | TRBV10-3 | AIKGEQY
few | TRBJ2-3 | TRBV29-1 | SVVVAGGRTDTQY
medium-sized | TRBJ1-5 | TRBV7-9 | ASSLEVDQPQH
few | TRBJ2-7 | TRBV7-9 | ASSFGAAYEQY
medium-sized | TRBJ2-6 | TRBV27 | ASRSNRRGVDGANVLT
few | TRBJ2-6 | TRBV19 | ASSVTGSGANVLT
many | TRBJ2-6 | TRBV6-4 | ASSGQGHSGANVLT
many | TRBJ2-1 | TRBV20-1 | SAPTSGLLNEQF
medium-sized | TRBJ2-3 | TRBV11-2 | ASSNTDTQY
. | TRBJ1-1 | TRBV29-1 | SVIQSSGSTEAF
medium-sized | TRBJ2-1 | TRBV12-3/TRBV12-4 | ASRQGD
medium-sized | TRBJ2-5 | TRBV29-1 | SVSGPWEETQY
medium-sized | TRBJ2-1 | TRBV20-1 | SARRGGGMDEQF
many | TRBJ2-1 | TRBV7-4 | ASSLYSQF
. | TRBJ2-3 | TRBV12-3/TRBV12-4 | ASTDPGADTQY
medium-sized | TRBJ2-1 | TRBV2 | ATEGQRDNEQF
medium-sized | TRBJ2-5 | TRBV20-1 | SARLAGHGQY
many | TRBJ2-5 | TRBV20-1 | SARDLNSTGGMERTQY
few | TRBJ2-3 | TRBV20-1 | SARSRASVATDTQY
many | TRBJ1-2 | TRBV4-2 | ASFRSGEQNYGYT
many | TRBJ2-3 | TRBV24-1 | ATSDQRGRVTPDTQY
medium-sized | TRBJ2-1 | TRBV11-1 | ASSLGLASLSYNEQF
medium-sized | TRBJ1-2 | TRBV18 | ASSRQGMDGYT
medium-sized | TRBJ1-2 | TRBV5-5 | ASSQGQGEVGYT
. | TRBJ2-2 | TRBV30 | AWSDFRMPGELF
few | TRBJ1-2 | TRBV5-6 | ASLRRGVNYGYT
medium-sized | TRBJ2-1 | TRBV6-5 | ASSRSGGANEQF
. | TRBJ2-1 | TRBV6-5 | ASSYAGTYNEQF